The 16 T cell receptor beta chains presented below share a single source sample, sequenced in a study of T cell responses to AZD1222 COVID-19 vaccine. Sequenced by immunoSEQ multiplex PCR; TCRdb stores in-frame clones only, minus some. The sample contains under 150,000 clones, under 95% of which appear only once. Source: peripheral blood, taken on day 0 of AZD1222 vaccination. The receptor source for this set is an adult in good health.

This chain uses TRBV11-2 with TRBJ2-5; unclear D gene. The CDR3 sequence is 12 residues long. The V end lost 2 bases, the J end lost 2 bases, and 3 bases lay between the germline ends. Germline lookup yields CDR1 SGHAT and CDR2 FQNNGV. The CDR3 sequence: CASSLFQETQYF. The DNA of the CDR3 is TGTGCCAGCAGCTTATTTCAAGAGACCCAGTACTTC.

The CDR3 DNA reads as TGTGCCAGCAGCTGGGACAGGTCTGGAAACACCATATATTTT. This sequence encodes CASSWDRSGNTIYF. The J gene is TRBJ1-3, the V gene TRBV9, with TRBD1 identical over 8 bases. Germline V lookup: CDR1 SGDLS, CDR2 YYNGEE. The CDR3 length is 14 residues. V lost 4 bases, J lost 1 base, and 1 base stayed unmatched.

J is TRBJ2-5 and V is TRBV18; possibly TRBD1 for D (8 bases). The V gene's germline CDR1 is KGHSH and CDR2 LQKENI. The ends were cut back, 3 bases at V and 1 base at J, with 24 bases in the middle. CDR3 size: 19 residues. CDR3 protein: CASSPLFLQGGPLQETQYF. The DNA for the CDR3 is TGTGCCAGCTCACCTCTCTTCCTACAGGGGGGGCCCCTCCAAGAGACCCAGTACTTC.

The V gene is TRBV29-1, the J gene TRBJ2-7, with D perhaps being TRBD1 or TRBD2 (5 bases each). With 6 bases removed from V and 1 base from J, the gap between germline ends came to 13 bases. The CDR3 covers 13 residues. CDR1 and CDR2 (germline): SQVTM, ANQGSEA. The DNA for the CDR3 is TGCAGCGTAATGGGGACGGTTTCCTACGAGCAGTACTTC. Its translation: CSVMGTVSYEQYF.

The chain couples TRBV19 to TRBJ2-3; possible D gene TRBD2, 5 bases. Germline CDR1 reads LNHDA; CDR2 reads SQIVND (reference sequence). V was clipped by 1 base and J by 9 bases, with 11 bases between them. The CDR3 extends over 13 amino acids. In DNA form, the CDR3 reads TGTGCCAGTAGTATAGGTCGGACTGGCACGCAGTATTTT. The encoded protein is CASSIGRTGTQYF.

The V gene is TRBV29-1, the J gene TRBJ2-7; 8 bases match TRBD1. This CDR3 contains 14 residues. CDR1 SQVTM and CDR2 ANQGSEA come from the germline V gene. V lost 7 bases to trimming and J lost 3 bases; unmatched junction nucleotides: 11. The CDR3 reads CSASPGTGVYEQYF. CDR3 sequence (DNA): TGCAGCGCCTCCCCCGGGACAGGAGTCTACGAGCAGTACTTC.

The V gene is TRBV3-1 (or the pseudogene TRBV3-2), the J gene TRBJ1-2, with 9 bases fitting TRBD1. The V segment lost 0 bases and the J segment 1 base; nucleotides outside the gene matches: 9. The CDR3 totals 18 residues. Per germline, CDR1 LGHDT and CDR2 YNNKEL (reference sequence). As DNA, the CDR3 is TGTGCCAGCAGCCAAGACTGGACAGGGGCGGGCTATAACTATGGCTACACCTTC. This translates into CASSQDWTGAGYNYGYTF.

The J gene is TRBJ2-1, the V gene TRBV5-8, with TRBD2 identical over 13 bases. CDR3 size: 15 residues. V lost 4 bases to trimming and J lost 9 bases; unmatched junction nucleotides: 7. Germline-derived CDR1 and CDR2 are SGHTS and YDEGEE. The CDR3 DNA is TGTGCCAGCAGCGTCGGGACTAGCGGGAAGAGTGAGCAGTTCTTC. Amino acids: CASSVGTSGKSEQFF.

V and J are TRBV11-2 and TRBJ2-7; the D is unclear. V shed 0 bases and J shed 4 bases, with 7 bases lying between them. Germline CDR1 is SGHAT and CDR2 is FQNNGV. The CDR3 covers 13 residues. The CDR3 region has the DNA TGTGCCAGCAGCTTAGAACTGTCGTACGAGCAGTACTTC. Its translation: CASSLELSYEQYF.

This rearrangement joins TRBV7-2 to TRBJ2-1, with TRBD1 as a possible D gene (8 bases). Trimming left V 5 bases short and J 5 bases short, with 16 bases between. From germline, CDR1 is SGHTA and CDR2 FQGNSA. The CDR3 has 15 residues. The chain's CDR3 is CASSRTGTIHNEQFF. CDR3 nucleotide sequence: TGTGCCAGCAGCCGGACAGGGACTATTCACAATGAGCAGTTCTTC.

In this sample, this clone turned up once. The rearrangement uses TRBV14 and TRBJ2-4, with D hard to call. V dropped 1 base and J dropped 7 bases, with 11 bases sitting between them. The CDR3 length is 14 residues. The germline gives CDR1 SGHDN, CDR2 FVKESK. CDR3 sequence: CASSQVRSTNIQYF. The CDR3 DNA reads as TGTGCCAGCAGCCAAGTAAGGAGTACCAACATTCAGTACTTC.

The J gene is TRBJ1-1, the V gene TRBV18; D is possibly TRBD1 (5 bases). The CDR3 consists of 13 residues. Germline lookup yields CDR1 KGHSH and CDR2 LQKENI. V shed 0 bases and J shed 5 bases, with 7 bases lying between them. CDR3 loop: CASSPPGGTEAFF. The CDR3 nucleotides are TGTGCCAGCTCACCACCGGGGGGTACTGAAGCTTTCTTT.

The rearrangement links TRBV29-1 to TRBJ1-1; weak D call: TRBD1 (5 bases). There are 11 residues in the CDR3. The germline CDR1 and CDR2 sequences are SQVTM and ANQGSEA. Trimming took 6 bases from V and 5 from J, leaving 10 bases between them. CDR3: CSVQGSTEAFF. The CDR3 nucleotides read TGCAGCGTCCAGGGAAGTACTGAAGCTTTCTTT.

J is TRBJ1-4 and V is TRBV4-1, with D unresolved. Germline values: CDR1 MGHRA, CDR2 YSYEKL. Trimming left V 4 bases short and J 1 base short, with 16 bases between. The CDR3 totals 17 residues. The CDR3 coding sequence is TGCGCCAGCAGCCTAGTAGGGAAAGTTGAAACTAATGAAAAACTGTTTTTT. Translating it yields CASSLVGKVETNEKLFF.

The CDR3 region is CASSLDPRREQFF. For the CDR3, the DNA is TGTGCCAGCAGCTTAGACCCGCGGAGGGAGCAGTTCTTC. The V call is TRBV7-3, the J call TRBJ2-1; tentative D call: TRBD2 (5 bases). V dropped 2 bases and J dropped 10 bases, with 12 bases sitting between them. Germline values: CDR1 SGHTA, CDR2 FQGTGA. The CDR3 spans 13 residues.

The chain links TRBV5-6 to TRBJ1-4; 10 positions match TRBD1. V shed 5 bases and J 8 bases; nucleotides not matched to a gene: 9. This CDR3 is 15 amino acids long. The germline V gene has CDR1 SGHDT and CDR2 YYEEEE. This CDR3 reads CASSYLTGGIEKLFF. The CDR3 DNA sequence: TGTGCCAGCAGTTATCTGACAGGGGGCATCGAAAAACTGTTTTTT.